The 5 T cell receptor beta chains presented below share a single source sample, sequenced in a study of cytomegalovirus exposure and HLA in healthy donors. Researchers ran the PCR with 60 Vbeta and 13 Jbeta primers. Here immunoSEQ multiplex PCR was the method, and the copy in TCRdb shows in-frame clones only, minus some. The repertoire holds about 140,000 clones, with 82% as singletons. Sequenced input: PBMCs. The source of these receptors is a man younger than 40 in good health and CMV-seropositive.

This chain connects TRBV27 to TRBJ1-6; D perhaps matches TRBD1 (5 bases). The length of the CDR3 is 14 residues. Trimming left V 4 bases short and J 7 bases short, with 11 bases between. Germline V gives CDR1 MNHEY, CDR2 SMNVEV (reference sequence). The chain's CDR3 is CASSSPQGNSPLHF. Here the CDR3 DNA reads TGTGCCAGCAGTTCCCCGCAGGGAAATTCACCCCTCCACTTT.

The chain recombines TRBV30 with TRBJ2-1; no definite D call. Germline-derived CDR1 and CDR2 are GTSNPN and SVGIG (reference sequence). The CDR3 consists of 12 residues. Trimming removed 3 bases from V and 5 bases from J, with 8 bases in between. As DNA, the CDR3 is TGTGCCTGGAGGTTGAGCCACAATGAGCAGTTCTTC. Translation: CAWRLSHNEQFF. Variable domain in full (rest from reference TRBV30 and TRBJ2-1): SQTIHQWPATLVQPVGSPLSLECTVEGTSNPNLYWYRQAAGRGLQLLFYSVGIGQISSEVPQNLSASRPQDRQFILSSKKLLLSDSGFYLCAWRLSHNEQFFGPGTRLTVL.

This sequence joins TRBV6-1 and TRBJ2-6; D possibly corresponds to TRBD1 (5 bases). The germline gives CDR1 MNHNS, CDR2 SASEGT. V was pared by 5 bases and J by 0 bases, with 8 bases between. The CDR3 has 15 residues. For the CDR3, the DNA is TGTGCCAGCAGTCCAGGGCGCTCTGGGGCCAACGTCCTGACTTTC. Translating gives CASSPGRSGANVLTF.

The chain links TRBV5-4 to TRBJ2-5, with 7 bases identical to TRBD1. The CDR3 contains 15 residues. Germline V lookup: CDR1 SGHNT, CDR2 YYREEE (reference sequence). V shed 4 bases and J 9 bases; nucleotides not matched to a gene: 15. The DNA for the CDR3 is TGTGCCAGCAGCCCCCGAATTGGCGCAGGGGGAGCCCAGTACTTC. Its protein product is CASSPRIGAGGAQYF.

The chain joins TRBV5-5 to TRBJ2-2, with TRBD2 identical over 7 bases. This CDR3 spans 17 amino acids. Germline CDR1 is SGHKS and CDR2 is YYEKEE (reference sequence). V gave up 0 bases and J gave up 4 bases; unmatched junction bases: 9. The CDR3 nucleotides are TGTGCCAGCAGCTTGGCCCCTAGCGGATTTTCCACCGGGGAGCTGTTTTTT. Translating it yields CASSLAPSGFSTGELFF.